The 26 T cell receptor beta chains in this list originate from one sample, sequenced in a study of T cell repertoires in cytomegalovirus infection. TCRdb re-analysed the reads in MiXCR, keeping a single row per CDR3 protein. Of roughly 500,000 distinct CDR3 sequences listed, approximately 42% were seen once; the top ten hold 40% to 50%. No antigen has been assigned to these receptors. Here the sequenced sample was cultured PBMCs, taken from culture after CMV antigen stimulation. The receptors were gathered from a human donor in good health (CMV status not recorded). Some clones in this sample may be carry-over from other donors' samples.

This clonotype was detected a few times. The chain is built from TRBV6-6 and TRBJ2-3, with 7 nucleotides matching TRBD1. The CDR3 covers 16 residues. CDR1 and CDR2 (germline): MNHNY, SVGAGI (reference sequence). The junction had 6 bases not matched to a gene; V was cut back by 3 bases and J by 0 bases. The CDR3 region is CASSYDRASSTDTQYF. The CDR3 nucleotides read TGTGCCAGCAGTTATGACAGGGCTAGTAGCACAGATACGCAGTATTTT.

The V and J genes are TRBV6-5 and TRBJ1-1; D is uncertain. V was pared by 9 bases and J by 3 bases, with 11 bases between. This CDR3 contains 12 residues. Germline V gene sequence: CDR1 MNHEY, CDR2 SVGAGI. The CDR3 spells CARPKEDTEAFF. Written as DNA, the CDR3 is TGTGCCAGACCGAAGGAGGACACTGAAGCTTTCTTT.

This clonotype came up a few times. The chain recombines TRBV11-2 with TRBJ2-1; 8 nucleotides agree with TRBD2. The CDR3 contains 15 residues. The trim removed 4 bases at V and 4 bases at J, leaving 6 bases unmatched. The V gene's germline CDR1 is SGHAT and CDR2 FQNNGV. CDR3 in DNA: TGTGCCAGCAGCTCCCGGGGGGGTGTTTACAATGAGCAGTTCTTC. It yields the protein CASSSRGGVYNEQFF.

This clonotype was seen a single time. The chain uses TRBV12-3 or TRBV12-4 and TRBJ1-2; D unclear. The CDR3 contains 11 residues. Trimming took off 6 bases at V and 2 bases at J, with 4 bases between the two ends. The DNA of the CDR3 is TGTGCCAGCAGACAGAACTATGGCTACACCTTC. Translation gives CASRQNYGYTF.

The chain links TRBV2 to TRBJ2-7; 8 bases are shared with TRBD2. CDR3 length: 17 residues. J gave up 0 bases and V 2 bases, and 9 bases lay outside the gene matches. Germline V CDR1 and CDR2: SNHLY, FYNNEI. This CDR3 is CASSERLAGYSSYEQYF. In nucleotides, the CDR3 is TGTGCCAGCAGTGAACGGCTAGCGGGCTACAGCTCCTACGAGCAGTACTTC.

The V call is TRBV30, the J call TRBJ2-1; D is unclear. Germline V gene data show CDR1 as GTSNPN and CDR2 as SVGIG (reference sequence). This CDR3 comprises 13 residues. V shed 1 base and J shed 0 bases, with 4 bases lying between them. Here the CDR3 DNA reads TGTGCCTGGAGTGACTCCTCCTACAATGAGCAGTTCTTC. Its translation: CAWSDSSYNEQFF.

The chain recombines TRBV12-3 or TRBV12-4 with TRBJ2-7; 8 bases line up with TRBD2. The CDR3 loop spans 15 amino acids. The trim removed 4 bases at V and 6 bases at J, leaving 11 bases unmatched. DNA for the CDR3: TGTGCCAGCAGTTACCTCGGGGGGGCCTGGGTCGAGCAGTACTTC. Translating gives CASSYLGGAWVEQYF.

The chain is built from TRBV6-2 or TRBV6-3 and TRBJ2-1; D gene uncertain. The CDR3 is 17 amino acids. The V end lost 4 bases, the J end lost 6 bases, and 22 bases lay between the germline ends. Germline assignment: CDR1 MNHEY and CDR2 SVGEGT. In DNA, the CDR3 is TGTGCCAGCAGTTCGTTCCAATCGGGTTCGCCCTCCAATGAGCAGTTCTTC. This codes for CASSSFQSGSPSNEQFF.

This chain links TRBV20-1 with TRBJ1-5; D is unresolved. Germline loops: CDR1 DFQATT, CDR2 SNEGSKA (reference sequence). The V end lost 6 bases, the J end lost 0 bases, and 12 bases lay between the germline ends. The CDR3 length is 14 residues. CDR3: CSALGGTSNQPQHF. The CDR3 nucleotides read TGCAGTGCCCTGGGAGGAACTAGCAATCAGCCCCAGCATTTT.

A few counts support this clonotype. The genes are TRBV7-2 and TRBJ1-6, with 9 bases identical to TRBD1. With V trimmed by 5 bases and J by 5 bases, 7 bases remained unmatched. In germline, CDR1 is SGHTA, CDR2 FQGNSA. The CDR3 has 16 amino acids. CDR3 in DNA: TGTGCCAGCAGCCCCAGGACAGGGGTTAATAATTCACCCCTCCACTTT. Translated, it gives CASSPRTGVNNSPLHF.

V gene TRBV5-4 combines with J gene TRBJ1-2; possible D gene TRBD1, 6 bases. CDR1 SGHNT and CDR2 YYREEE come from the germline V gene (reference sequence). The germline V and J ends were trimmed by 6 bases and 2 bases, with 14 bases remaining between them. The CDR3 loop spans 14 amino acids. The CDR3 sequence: CASTDGQGNYGYTF. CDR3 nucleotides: TGTGCCAGCACCGACGGCCAGGGGAACTATGGCTACACCTTC.

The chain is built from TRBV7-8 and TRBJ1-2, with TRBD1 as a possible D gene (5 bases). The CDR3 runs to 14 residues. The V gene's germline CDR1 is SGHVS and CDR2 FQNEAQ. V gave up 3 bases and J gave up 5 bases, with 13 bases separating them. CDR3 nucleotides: TGTGCCAGCAGCTTCCGGGACCGAAAATATGGCTACACCTTC. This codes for CASSFRDRKYGYTF. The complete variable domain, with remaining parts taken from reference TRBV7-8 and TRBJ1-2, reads GAGVSQSPRYKVAKRGQDVALRCDPISGHVSLFWYQQALGQGPEFLTYFQNEAQLDKSGLPSDRFFAERPEGSVSTLKIQRTQQEDSAVYLCASSFRDRKYGYTFGSGTRLTVV.

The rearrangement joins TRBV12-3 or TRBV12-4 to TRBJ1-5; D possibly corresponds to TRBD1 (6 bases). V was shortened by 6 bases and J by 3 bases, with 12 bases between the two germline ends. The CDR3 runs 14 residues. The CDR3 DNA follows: TGTGCCAGCAGCCAACAGGGTATCAATCAGCCCCAGCATTTT. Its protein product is CASSQQGINQPQHF.

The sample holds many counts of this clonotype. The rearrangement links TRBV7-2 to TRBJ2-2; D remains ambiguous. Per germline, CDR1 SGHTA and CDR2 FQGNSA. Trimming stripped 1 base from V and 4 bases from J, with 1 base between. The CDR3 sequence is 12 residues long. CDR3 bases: TGTGCCAGCAGCTTAGTCACCGGGGAGCTGTTTTTT. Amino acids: CASSLVTGELFF.

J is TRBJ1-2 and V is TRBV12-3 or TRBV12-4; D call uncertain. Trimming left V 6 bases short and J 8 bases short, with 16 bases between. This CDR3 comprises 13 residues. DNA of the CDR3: TGTGCCAGCAGCTCACATACCCTCATGGGCTACACCTTC. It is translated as CASSSHTLMGYTF.

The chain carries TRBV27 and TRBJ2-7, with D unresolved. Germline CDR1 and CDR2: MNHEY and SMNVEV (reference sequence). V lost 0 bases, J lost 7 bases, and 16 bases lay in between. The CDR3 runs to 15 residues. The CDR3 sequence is CASSLSGYLRGEQYF. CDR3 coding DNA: TGTGCCAGCAGTTTATCCGGGTATCTACGAGGAGAGCAGTACTTC.

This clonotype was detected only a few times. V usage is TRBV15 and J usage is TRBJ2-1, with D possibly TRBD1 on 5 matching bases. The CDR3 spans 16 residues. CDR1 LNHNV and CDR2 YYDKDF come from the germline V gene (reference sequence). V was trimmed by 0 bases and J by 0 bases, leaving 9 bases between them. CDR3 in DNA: TGTGCCACCAGCAGAGAACGCAGGGTCTCCTACAATGAGCAGTTCTTC. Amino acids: CATSRERRVSYNEQFF.

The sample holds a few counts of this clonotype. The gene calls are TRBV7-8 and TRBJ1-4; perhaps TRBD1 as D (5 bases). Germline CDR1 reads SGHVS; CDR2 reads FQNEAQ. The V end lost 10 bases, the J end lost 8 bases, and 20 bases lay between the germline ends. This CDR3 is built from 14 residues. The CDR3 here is CATSGPGNREKLFF. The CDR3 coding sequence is TGTGCCACCTCCGGGCCAGGGAATAGAGAAAAACTGTTTTTT. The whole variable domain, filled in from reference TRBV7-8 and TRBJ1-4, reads GAGVSQSPRYKVAKRGQDVALRCDPISGHVSLFWYQQALGQGPEFLTYFQNEAQLDKSGLPSDRFFAERPEGSVSTLKIQRTQQEDSAVYLCATSGPGNREKLFFGSGTQLSVL.

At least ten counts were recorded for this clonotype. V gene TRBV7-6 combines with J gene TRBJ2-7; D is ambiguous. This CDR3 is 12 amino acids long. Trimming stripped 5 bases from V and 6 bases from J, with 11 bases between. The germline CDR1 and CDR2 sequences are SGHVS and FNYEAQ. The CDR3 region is CASSPMEGEQYF. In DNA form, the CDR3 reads TGTGCCAGCAGCCCCATGGAAGGCGAGCAGTACTTC.

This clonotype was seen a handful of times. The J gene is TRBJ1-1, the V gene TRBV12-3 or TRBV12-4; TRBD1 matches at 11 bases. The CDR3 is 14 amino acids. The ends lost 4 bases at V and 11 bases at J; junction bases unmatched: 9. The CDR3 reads CASSWDRGNGRAFF. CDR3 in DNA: TGTGCCAGCAGTTGGGACAGGGGGAACGGCCGCGCTTTCTTT.

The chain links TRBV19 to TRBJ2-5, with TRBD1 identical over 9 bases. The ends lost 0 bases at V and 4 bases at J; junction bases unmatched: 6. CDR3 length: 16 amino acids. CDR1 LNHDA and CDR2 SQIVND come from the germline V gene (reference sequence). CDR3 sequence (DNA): TGTGCCAGTAGTATAGATTGGGGGACAGGGTCAGAGACCCAGTACTTC. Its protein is CASSIDWGTGSETQYF.

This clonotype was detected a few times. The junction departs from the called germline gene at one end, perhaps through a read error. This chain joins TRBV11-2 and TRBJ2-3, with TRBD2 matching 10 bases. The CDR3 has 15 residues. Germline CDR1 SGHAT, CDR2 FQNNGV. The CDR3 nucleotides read TGTGCCAGCACCTTACTAGCGGGGAACACAGATACGCAGTATTTT. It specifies CASTLLAGNTDTQYF.

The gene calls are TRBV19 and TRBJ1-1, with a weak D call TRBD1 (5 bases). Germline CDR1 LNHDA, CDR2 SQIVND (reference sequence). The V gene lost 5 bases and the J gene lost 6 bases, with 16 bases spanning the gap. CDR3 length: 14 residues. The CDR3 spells CASSRGRVGAEAFF. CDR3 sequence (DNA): TGTGCCAGTAGTCGAGGCAGGGTCGGGGCTGAAGCTTTCTTT. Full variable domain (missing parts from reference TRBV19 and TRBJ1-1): DGGITQSPKYLFRKEGQNVTLSCEQNLNHDAMYWYRQDPGQGLRLIYYSQIVNDFQKGDIAEGYSVSREKKESFPLTVTSAQKNPTAFYLCASSRGRVGAEAFFGQGTRLTVV.

This CDR3 reads CASSELRTSGATGELFF. CDR3 sequence (DNA): TGTGCCAGCAGCGAACTGAGGACTAGCGGGGCCACCGGGGAGCTGTTTTTT. This chain joins TRBV4-2 and TRBJ2-2; TRBD2 matches 12 bases. Trimming took 5 bases from V and 4 from J; bases not matched to a gene: 8. CDR1 is LGHNA and CDR2 is YNFKEQ in the germline V gene. CDR3 length equals 17 residues.

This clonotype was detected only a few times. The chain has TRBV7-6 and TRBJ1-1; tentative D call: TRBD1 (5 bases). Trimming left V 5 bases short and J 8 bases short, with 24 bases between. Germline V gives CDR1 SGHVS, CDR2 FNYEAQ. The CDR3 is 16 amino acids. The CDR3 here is CASSHGGTGADPEAFF. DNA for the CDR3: TGTGCCAGCAGCCATGGGGGTACTGGGGCGGATCCCGAAGCTTTCTTT.

DNA for the CDR3: TGTGCCAGCATAGAGCGGGGGCCCCACAATGAGCAGTTCTTC. It translates to CASIERGPHNEQFF. The chain combines TRBV6-1 with TRBJ2-1, with TRBD2 matching over 8 bases. V gave up 7 bases and J gave up 5 bases; unmatched junction bases: 7. There are 14 residues in the CDR3. Germline loops: CDR1 MNHNS, CDR2 SASEGT.